The clone carrying this T cell receptor beta chain has just one count. The age range of participants was about 18 to 95 years, with residence in roughly 25 US areas. Researchers sorted participants into cohorts using their self-reported clinical history. V lost 1 base, J lost 5 bases, and 14 bases lay in between. The CDR3 runs to 15 residues. Looked up from germline, CDR1 is MNHEY and CDR2 is SMNVEV (reference sequence). The data were taken from a study of blood T cell repertoires in COVID-19. Overall study context: Recovered participants had two consecutive negative NP/OP PCR tests, healthcare professional clearance, or symptom resolution.

Source study methods: The authors estimated nucleated cell counts from reference gene primer amplification. Measured with immunoSEQ multiplex PCR; TCRdb has only the in-frame clones, and not every one. That table is the source of V, J and clone size, and D and trimming were worked out from the DNA. The sample holds about 360,000 clones, more than 75% seen once. The sequenced sample was PBMCs or T cells enriched from blood (not recorded which). This rearrangement joins TRBV27 to TRBJ1-2; TRBD1 is a possible D gene (6 bases). The source is a man in his forties or fifties in a cohort exposed to, infected with or recovered from COVID-19 (not recorded which). The CDR3 region has the DNA TGTGCCAGCAGTTTATTGTCAGGGGTTGGGTATGGCTACACCTTC. This encodes CASSLLSGVGYGYTF.